This T cell receptor (beta chain) came from a study of shared clonotypes between healthy human individuals. Study overall: Three CD4 naive, three CD4 memory, two CD8 naive and one CD8 memory plate were used per donor.

Per germline, CDR1 SGHAT and CDR2 FQNNGV. The CDR3 runs to 14 residues. V was pared by 5 bases and J by 3 bases, with 2 bases of the junction left unmatched. TCRdb's table, derived via immunoSEQ multiplex PCR, lists solely in-frame clones and lacks some. Altogether 2,100,000 or so clones are present, 95% being singletons, with the ten largest covering over 0.1%. The sequenced sample consisted of naive CD4+ T cells sorted from blood. The sample's subset: CD45RA+ positively selected. This chain joins TRBV11-2 and TRBJ2-5; 11 positions match TRBD2. The sequence was obtained from a man aged 18 to 29 in good health. The CDR3 is CASSLAGGKETQYF. In DNA, the CDR3 is TGTGCCAGCAGCCTAGCGGGGGGCAAAGAGACCCAGTACTTC. The full variable domain, with the rest looked up from reference TRBV11-2 and TRBJ2-5, is EAGVAQSPRYKIIEKRQSVAFWCNPISGHATLYWYQQILGQGPKLLIQFQNNGVVDDSQLPKDRFSAERLKGVDSTLKIQPAKLEDSAVYLCASSLAGGKETQYFGPGTRLLVL.